The 13 T cell receptor beta chains below come from one sample, sequenced in a study of CD8+CD57+ T cells in acquired aplastic anemia. Using genomic DNA as the template, TCR beta VDJ and CDR3 profiling was carried out. TCRdb independently ran MiXCR on the reads; one entry per CDR3 protein. The data show roughly 130,000 distinct CDR3 sequences, about 46% seen once. The sample taken for sequencing was sorted CD4+, CD8+, or CD8+CD57+ T cells (not recorded which) from PBMCs. These receptors came from a human donor in good health, serving as a control.

Here the CDR3 DNA reads TGCAGTGCGTACCGGGACAGGGCGTATGGCTACACCTTC. This gives the protein CSAYRDRAYGYTF. The V gene is TRBV20-1, the J gene TRBJ1-2; the match to TRBD1 covers 9 bases. V shed 6 bases, J shed 5 bases, and the junction held 7 bases outside the gene matches. The CDR3 consists of 13 residues. Germline loops: CDR1 DFQATT, CDR2 SNEGSKA (reference sequence).

This clonotype was observed at least ten times. The CDR3 DNA reads TGTGCCATCAGACCGGGATCTTATAGCAATCAGCCCCAGCATTTT. Its protein is CAIRPGSYSNQPQHF. The V and J genes are TRBV10-3 and TRBJ1-5; D is undetermined. V shed 6 bases and J shed 0 bases, with 12 bases lying between them. The CDR3 has 15 amino acids. The germline gives CDR1 ENHRY, CDR2 SYGVKD.

This clonotype was detected many times. The V gene is TRBV6-9, the J gene TRBJ2-1, with 9 bases that match TRBD1. This CDR3 is built from 14 residues. Germline V gene data show CDR1 as MNHGY and CDR2 as SVAAGI. V trimming: 5 bases; J trimming: 9 bases; junction bases outside the gene matches: 8. The CDR3 loop is CASSQPGQGGEQFF. CDR3 nucleotide sequence: TGTGCCAGCAGTCAACCGGGACAGGGCGGTGAGCAGTTCTTC.

This clonotype was observed many times. The V gene is TRBV24-1, the J gene TRBJ2-2; D is undetermined. The CDR3 length is 16 residues. The germline V gene has CDR1 KGHDR and CDR2 SFDVKD. V lost 0 bases and J lost 3, with 10 bases in between. This CDR3 reads CATSDLTYGDTGELFF. CDR3 sequence (DNA): TGTGCCACCAGTGATTTGACGTATGGGGACACCGGGGAGCTGTTTTTT.

This clonotype occurred many times. The rearrangement joins TRBV20-1 to TRBJ2-5; D is unclear. The CDR3 extends over 13 amino acids. Trimming cost V 3 bases and J 2 bases, with 10 bases left between them. Germline V gene lookup returns CDR1 DFQATT and CDR2 SNEGSKA (reference sequence). CDR3 residues: CSASRQLQETQYF. In DNA, the CDR3 is TGCAGTGCTAGCCGACAACTGCAAGAGACCCAGTACTTC.

This chain connects TRBV20-1 to TRBJ1-1; D unresolved. V was trimmed by 4 bases and J by 0 bases, leaving 6 bases between them. The CDR3 has 12 amino acids. The V gene's germline CDR1 is DFQATT and CDR2 SNEGSKA (reference sequence). DNA of the CDR3: TGCAGTGCTATCAATATGAACACTGAAGCTTTCTTT. Translation: CSAINMNTEAFF.

This clonotype has at least ten counts. The rearrangement joins TRBV6-1 to TRBJ1-2; possible D gene TRBD1, 5 bases. The germline V gene encodes CDR1 MNHNS and CDR2 SASEGT. There are 13 residues in the CDR3. V gave up 6 bases and J gave up 2 bases, with 10 bases separating them. CDR3 region: CASSPAGNYGYTF. The CDR3 DNA follows: TGTGCCAGCAGCCCTGCAGGGAACTATGGCTACACCTTC.

This chain joins TRBV7-9 and TRBJ1-2; D uncertain. With 4 bases removed from V and 6 bases from J, the gap between germline ends came to 6 bases. This CDR3 has 11 residues. Looked up from germline, CDR1 is SEHNR and CDR2 is FQNEAQ (reference sequence). CDR3 in amino acids: CASSSNNGYTF. In DNA form, the CDR3 reads TGTGCCAGCAGCTCTAATAATGGCTACACCTTC.

This clonotype was found once. This rearrangement joins TRBV15 to TRBJ2-4, with D perhaps matching TRBD2 (7 bases). The germline V gene has CDR1 LNHNV and CDR2 YYDKDF (reference sequence). The CDR3 extends over 14 amino acids. Trimming took off 5 bases at V and 8 bases at J, with 16 bases between the two ends. CDR3 in amino acids: CATSASGGADIQYF. The DNA for the CDR3 is TGTGCCACCAGCGCCTCTGGGGGGGCCGACATTCAGTACTTC.

This clonotype has ten or more counts. The chain has TRBV7-3 and TRBJ2-3; 12 positions match TRBD2. This CDR3 contains 16 residues. The ends lost 5 bases at V and 2 bases at J; junction bases unmatched: 5. Per the germline V gene, CDR1 is SGHTA and CDR2 is FQGTGA. The chain's CDR3 is CASSPTSGGPTDTQYF. Written as DNA, the CDR3 is TGTGCCAGCAGCCCAACTAGCGGGGGGCCCACAGATACGCAGTATTTT.

V and J are TRBV24-1 and TRBJ2-7, with unresolved D. The CDR3 loop spans 13 amino acids. Germline V CDR1 and CDR2: KGHDR, SFDVKD. Trimming shortened V by 1 base and J by 7 bases, and 10 bases separated the two germline ends. CDR3 loop: CATSDFSWVEQYF. CDR3 nucleotides: TGTGCCACCAGTGATTTTTCTTGGGTTGAGCAGTACTTC.

This clonotype was found a few times. V is TRBV27 and J is TRBJ2-2; D gene ambiguous. Trimming shortened V by 5 bases and J by 1 base, and 5 bases separated the two germline ends. Germline CDR1 reads MNHEY; CDR2 reads SMNVEV (reference sequence). This CDR3 has 13 residues. DNA for the CDR3: TGTGCCAGCAGTACCTTGAACACCGGGGAGCTGTTTTTT. This gives the protein CASSTLNTGELFF.

The chain joins TRBV30 to TRBJ1-5; 7 bases agree with TRBD1. CDR1 and CDR2 (germline): GTSNPN, SVGIG (reference sequence). The CDR3 contains 15 residues. Germline trimming cut 3 bases from V and 0 bases from J; bases unmatched to any gene: 5. CDR3 in amino acids: CAWRLRQGSNQPQHF. CDR3 coding DNA: TGTGCCTGGAGACTTAGACAGGGTAGCAATCAGCCCCAGCATTTT.